The source of this T cell receptor (beta chain) is a study of cytomegalovirus exposure and HLA in healthy donors. Whole-study context: From HLA-typed donors, an early data release held roughly 80 million unique TCRs. Notes on the study in general: Presence/absence analyses supposed approximately even sequencing depth among donors. Apart from CMV serostatus, no immune exposure information was available.

About this clone itself: Its antigen is unidentified.

CDR1 is KGHSH and CDR2 is LQKENI in the germline V gene. This CDR3 is built from 15 residues. V shed 6 bases and J shed 1 base, with 14 bases lying between them. As for the donors, each was a healthy bone marrow donor. It was with 60 Vbeta and 13 Jbeta primers that the PCR ran. TCRdb's copy holds only in-frame clones and misses some; the assay was immunoSEQ multiplex PCR. Recorded here are roughly 80,000 clones; the top ten clones represent 0.5% to 0.65%. J is TRBJ2-3 and V is TRBV18, with D possibly matching TRBD2 (6 bases). Sequencing was done on a sample of PBMCs. This receptor was taken from a man aged 50 or older in good health and CMV-seronegative. The CDR3 is CASSRLGVGTDTQYF. The DNA for the CDR3 is TGTGCCAGCTCGCGACTAGGTGTAGGCACAGATACGCAGTATTTT.